This entry concerns a single T cell receptor (beta chain). What this receptor recognizes is not known. No base qualities exist here, and no much larger clone lies one base off it. The CDR3 regions of human TCRbeta chains were analyzed by immunosequencing. The original pipeline was this. TCRs in the repertoires were matched against a reference library of SARS-CoV-2-specific TCRs that had been generated with the MIRA antigen-specificity platform. Breadth was defined as the fraction of unique TCRs that were SARS-CoV-2-associated. Depth was defined as the fraction of total T cells that were SARS-CoV-2-associated. Each spike-specific TCR was assigned to its reactive spike region and to a CD4 or CD8 class using the MIRA data. Log10-transformed breadth and depth values were compared by one-way ANOVA with Sidak's multiple comparisons tests. TCRdb mirrors the immuneACCESS table, restricted to in-frame sequences. Some clones are absent from its copies; in checked studies, under half trace to an unresolved V gene, and the reason for the others is unknown. The V and J calls and clone size come from that table; D and trimming were worked out from the DNA. The sample yields approximately 89,000 clones; 88% were counted once. Jointly, the top ten make up roughly 15% of the sample.

V and J lose 2 bases and 0 bases, and a span of 7 bases separates them. From cysteine to phenylalanine, the CDR3 is 14 amino acids long. The only DNA kept is the CDR3, 42 bases in frame from the first base. The germline V gene (reference sequence) specifies LNHDA as CDR1 and SQIVND as CDR2. This specimen's time point label, interpreted: baseline before first vaccination. The vaccinee samples were drawn from two UK trials, COV001 and COV002, one of which was a single-blind randomized controlled phase 2/3 trial testing AZD1222 (ChAdOx1 nCoV-19) in healthy adults. For TCRbeta chain sequencing, PBMC samples were collected from trial participants at day 0 and at day 28 after the second dose. The data are from a study of T cell responses to AZD1222 COVID-19 vaccine (dated by TCRdb to the early 2020s). Notes on the research overall: Because spike-specific TCR depth and breadth did not differ between the two schedules, AZD1222 recipients who got a second dose at roughly 4 weeks were pooled with those who got a second dose at roughly 12 weeks. TCR sequencing was performed for 230 to 250 trial participants, of whom 200 to 220 were given two doses of AZD1222 and around 25 were given two doses of MenACWY control vaccine. Trial participants were enrolled by age into subgroups of 18-55, 56-69 and 70-plus years, and around 150, 29 and 61 TCR-sequenced participants, respectively, were included in these subgroups.

Results and caveats for the whole study, not just this receptor: Conclusions about previously exposed vaccinees are limited because only a handful of AZD1222 recipients were SARS-CoV-2 seropositive at baseline. Nearly half of unique spike-specific TCRs reportedly recognized epitopes outside regions mutated in the B.1.351 and B.1.1.7 variants. Because no day 14 peak-response samples were available, the repertoires could be characterized only after the peak T cell response. The 56-69-year group was small, and its depth increase did not reach significance, likely because of low power. Most participants were white British and females outnumbered males, and the authors suggested that clonal diversity may have been underestimated. After two AZD1222 doses, spike-specific TCR breadth and depth were significantly higher than at day 0 and than in MenACWY recipients. Vaccine-associated CD4 TCRs spanned the whole spike protein, with dominant responses in regions 160-218 and 743-854.

This TCR came from an adult in good health. This specimen was peripheral blood, taken on day 0 of AZD1222 vaccination. Recombination joined TRBV19 with TRBJ1-2; the D gene lacks a confident call. Here is the DNA: TGTGCCAGTAGTATACAGAACGCTAACTATGGCTACACCTTC. This yields the protein CASSIQNANYGYTF.